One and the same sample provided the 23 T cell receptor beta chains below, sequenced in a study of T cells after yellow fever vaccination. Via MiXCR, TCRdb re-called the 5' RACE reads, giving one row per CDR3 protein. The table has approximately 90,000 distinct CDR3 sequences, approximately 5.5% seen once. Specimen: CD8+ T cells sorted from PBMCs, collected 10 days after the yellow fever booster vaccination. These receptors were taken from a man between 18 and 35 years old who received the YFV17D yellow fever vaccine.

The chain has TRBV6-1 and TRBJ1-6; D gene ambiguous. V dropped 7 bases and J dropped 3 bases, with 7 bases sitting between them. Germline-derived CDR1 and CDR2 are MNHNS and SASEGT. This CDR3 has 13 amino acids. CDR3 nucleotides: TGTGCCAGCAAACCGCTCTATAATTCACCCCTCCACTTT. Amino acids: CASKPLYNSPLHF.

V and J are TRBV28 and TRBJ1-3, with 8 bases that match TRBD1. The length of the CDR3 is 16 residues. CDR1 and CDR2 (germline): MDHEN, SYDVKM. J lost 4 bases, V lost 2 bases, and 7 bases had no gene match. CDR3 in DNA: TGTGCCAGCAGTTTAATGGTGACAGGGGAAGGAAACACCATATATTTT. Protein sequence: CASSLMVTGEGNTIYF.

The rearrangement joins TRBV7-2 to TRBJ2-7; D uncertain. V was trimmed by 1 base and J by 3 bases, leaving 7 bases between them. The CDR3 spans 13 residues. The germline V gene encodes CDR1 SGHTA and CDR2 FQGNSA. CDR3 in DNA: TGTGCCAGCAGCTTAGTCTCCGACTACGAGCAGTACTTC. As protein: CASSLVSDYEQYF.

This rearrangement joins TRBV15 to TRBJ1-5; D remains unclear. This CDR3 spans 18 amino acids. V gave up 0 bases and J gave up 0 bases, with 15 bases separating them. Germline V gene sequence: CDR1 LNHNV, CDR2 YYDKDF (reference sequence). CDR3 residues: CATSRDRAGLYSNQPQHF. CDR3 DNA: TGTGCCACCAGCAGAGATCGCGCAGGCCTGTATAGCAATCAGCCCCAGCATTTT.

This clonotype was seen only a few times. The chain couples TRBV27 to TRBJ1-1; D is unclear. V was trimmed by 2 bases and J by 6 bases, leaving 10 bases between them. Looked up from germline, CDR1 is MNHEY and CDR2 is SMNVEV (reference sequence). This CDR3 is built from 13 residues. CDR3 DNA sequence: TGTGCCAGCAGTTTAGGGTATGGTGCTGAAGCTTTCTTT. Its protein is CASSLGYGAEAFF.

The CDR3 reads CASSTWTGGEETQYF. Here the CDR3 DNA reads TGTGCCAGCAGCACCTGGACAGGGGGTGAAGAGACCCAGTACTTC. V gene TRBV11-2 combines with J gene TRBJ2-5; 10 bases fit TRBD1. The CDR3 consists of 15 residues. J lost 3 bases, V lost 5 bases, and 6 bases had no gene match. CDR1 and CDR2 (germline): SGHAT, FQNNGV.

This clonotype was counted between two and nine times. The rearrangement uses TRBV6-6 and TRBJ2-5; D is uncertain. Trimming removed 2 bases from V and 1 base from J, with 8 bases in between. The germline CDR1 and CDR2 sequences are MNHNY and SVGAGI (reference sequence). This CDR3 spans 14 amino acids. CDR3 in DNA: TGTGCCAGCAGTTACCGGCAGGTCCAAGAGACCCAGTACTTC. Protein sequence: CASSYRQVQETQYF.

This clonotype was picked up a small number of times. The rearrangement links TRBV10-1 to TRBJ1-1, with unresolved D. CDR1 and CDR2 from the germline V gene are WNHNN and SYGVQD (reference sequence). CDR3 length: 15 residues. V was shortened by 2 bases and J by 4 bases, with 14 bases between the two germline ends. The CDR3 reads CASSESTGKVTEAFF. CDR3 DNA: TGCGCCAGCAGTGAGAGTACGGGGAAGGTCACTGAAGCTTTCTTT.

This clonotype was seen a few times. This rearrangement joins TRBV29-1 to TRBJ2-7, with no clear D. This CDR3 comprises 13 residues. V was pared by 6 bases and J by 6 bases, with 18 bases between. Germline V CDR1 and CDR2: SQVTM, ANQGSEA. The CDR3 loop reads CSVLSIPQAEQYF. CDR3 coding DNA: TGCAGCGTATTATCTATCCCCCAAGCCGAGCAGTACTTC.

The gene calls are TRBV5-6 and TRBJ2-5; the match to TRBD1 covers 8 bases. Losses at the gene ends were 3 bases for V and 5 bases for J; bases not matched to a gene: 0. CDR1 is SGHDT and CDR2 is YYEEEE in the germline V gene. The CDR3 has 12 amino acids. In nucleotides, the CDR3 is TGTGCCAGCAGCTGGACAGGGGAGACCCAGTACTTC. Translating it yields CASSWTGETQYF.

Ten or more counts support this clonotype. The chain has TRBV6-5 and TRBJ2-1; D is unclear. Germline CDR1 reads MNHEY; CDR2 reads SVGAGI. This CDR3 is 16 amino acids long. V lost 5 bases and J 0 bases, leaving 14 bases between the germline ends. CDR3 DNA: TGTGCCAGCAGTCCCCTGGGGTCCATCTCCTACAATGAGCAGTTCTTC. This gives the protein CASSPLGSISYNEQFF.

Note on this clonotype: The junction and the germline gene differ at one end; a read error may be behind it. In nucleotides, the CDR3 is TGTGCCACCAGGAGAGATGGGACTCCTCGGGAGCAGTACTTC. It specifies CATRRDGTPREQYF. The rearrangement uses TRBV15 and TRBJ2-7; possible D gene TRBD2, 6 bases. Germline CDR1 reads LNHNV; CDR2 reads YYDKDF (reference sequence). The CDR3 runs to 14 residues.

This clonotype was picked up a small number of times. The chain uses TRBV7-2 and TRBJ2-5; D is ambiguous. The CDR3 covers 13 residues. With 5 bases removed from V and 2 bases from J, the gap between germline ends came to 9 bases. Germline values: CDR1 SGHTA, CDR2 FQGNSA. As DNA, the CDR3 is TGTGCCAGCAGCCCTCCCCCGCAAGAGACCCAGTACTTC. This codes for CASSPPPQETQYF.

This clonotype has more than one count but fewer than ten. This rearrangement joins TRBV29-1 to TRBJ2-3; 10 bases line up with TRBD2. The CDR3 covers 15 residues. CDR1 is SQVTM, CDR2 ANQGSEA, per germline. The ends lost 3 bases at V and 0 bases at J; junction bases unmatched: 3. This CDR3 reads CSVESSGGSTDTQYF. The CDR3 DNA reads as TGCAGCGTTGAGTCTAGCGGGGGCAGCACAGATACGCAGTATTTT.

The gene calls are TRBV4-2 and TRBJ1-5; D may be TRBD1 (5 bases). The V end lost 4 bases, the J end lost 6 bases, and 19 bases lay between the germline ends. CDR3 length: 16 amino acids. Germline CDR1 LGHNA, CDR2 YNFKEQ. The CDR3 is CASSPNGEGDGQPQHF. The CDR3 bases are TGTGCCAGCAGCCCGAACGGCGAAGGGGATGGTCAGCCCCAGCATTTT.

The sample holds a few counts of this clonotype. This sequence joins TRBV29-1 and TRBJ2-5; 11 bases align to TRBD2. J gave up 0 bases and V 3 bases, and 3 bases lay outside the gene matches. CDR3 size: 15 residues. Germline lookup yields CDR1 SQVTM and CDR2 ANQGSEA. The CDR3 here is CSVEPGLADQETQYF. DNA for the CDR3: TGCAGCGTTGAGCCGGGACTAGCGGACCAAGAGACCCAGTACTTC.

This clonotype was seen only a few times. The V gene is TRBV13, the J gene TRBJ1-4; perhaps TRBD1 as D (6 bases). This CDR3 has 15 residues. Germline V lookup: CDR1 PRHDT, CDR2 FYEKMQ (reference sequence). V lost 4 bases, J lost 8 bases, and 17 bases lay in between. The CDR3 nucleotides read TGTGCCAGCAGCTGGGCGTTGGGGGCCGGGGAAAAACTGTTTTTT. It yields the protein CASSWALGAGEKLFF.

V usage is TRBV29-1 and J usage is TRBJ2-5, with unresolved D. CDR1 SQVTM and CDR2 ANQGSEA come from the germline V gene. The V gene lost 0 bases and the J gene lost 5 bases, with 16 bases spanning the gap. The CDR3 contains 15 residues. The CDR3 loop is CSVEDLNTEMETQYF. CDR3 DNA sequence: TGCAGCGTTGAAGACCTAAATACTGAAATGGAGACCCAGTACTTC.

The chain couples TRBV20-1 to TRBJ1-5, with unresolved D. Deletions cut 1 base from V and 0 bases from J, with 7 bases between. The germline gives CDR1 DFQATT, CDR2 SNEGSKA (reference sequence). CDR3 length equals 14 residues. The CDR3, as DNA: TGCAGTGCTAGAGCTGAGGGTAGCAATCAGCCCCAGCATTTT. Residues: CSARAEGSNQPQHF.

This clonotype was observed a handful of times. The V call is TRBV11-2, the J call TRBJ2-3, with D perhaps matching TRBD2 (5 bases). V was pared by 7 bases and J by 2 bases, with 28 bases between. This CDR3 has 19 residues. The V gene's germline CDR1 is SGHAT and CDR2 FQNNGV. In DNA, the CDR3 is TGTGCCAGCAACTCTTATCAAACAGAGGCGGGCAGAGACACAGATACGCAGTATTTT. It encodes CASNSYQTEAGRDTDTQYF.

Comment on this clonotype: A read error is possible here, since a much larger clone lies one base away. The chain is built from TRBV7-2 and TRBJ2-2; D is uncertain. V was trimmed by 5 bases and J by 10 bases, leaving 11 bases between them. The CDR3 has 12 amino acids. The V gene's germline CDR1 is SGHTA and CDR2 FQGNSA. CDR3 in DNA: TGTGCCAGCAGCATCGCGATATCGGAGCTGTTTTTT. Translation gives CASSIAISELFF.

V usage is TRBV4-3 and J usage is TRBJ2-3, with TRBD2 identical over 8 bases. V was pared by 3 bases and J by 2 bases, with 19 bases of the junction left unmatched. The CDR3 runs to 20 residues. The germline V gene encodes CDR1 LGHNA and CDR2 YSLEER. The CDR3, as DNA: TGCGCCAGCAGCCAGGCATGGGGCGGGGGGACGGACCGAGACACAGATACGCAGTATTTT. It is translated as CASSQAWGGGTDRDTDTQYF.

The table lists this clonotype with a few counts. The chain's CDR3 is CSARPLILASTDTQYF. CDR3 sequence (DNA): TGCAGTGCTAGACCCTTAATACTAGCTAGCACAGATACGCAGTATTTT. The V call is TRBV20-1, the J call TRBJ2-3; the D gene is possibly TRBD2 (6 bases). Between the trimmed V and J ends, which lost 2 bases and 0 bases, there was a span of 15 bases. CDR3 length equals 16 residues. CDR1 is DFQATT and CDR2 is SNEGSKA in the germline V gene (reference sequence).